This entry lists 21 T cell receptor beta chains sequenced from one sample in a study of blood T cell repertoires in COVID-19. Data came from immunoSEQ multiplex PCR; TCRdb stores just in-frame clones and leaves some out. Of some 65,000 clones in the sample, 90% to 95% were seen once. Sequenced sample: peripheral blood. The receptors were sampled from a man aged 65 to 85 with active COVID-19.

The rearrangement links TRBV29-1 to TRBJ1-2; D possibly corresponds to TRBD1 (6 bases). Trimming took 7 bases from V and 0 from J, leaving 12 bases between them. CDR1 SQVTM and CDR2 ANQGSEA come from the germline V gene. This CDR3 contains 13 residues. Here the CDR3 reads CSALDSPNYGYTF. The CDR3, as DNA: TGCAGCGCATTGGACAGCCCTAACTATGGCTACACCTTC. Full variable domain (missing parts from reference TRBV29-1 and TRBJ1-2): SAVISQKPSRDICQRGTSLTIQCQVDSQVTMMFWYRQQPGQSLTLIATANQGSEATYESGFVIDKFPISRPNLTFSTLTVSNMSPEDSSIYLCSALDSPNYGYTFGSGTRLTVV.

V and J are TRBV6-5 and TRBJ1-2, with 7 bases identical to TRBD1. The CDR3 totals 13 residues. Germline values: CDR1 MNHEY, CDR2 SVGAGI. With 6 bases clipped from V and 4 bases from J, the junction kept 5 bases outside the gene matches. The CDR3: CASRPGQSYGYTF. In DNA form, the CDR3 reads TGTGCCAGCAGGCCGGGACAGAGCTATGGCTACACCTTC.

CDR3 amino acids: CASSSTGGELFF. The CDR3 DNA is TGTGCCAGCAGTTCTACCGGCGGGGAGCTGTTTTTT. The chain has TRBV6-5 and TRBJ2-2; no definite D call. The CDR3 loop spans 12 amino acids. CDR1 and CDR2 (germline): MNHEY, SVGAGI. The ends were cut back, 4 bases at V and 7 bases at J, with 7 bases in the middle.

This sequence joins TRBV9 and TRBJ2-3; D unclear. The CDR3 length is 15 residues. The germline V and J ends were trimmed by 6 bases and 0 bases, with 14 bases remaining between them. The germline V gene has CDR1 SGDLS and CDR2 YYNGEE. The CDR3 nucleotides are TGTGCCAGCACATGGGCAGCCTCTAGCACAGATACGCAGTATTTT. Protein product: CASTWAASSTDTQYF.

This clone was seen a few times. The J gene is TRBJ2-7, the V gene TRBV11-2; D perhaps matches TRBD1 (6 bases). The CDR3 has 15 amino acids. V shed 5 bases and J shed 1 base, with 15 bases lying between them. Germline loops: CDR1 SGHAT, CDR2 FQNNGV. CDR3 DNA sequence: TGTGCCAGCAGCCTCGGACAGCGAGCGTCCTACGAGCAGTACTTC. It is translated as CASSLGQRASYEQYF.

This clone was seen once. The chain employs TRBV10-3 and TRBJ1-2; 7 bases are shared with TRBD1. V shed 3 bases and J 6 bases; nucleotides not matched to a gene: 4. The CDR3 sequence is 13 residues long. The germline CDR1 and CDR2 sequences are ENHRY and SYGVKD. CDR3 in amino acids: CAISETGEHGYTF. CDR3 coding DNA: TGTGCCATCAGTGAAACAGGGGAACATGGCTACACCTTC.

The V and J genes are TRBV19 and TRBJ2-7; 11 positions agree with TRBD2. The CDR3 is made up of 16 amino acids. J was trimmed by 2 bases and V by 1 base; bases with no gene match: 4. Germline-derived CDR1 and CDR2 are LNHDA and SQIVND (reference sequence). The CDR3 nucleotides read TGTGCCAGTAGTATAGTAGCGGGGGGGACGACCTACGAGCAGTACTTC. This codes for CASSIVAGGTTYEQYF.

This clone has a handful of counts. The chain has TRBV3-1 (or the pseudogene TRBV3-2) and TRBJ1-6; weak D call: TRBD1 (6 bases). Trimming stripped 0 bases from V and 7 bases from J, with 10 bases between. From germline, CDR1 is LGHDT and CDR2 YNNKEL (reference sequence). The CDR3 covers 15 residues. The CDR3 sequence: CASSQEWGLNSPLHF. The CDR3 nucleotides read TGTGCCAGCAGCCAAGAATGGGGGCTCAATTCACCCCTCCACTTT.

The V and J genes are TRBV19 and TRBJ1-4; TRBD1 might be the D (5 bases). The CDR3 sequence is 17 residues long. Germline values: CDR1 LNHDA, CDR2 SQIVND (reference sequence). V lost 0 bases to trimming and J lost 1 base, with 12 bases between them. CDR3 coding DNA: TGTGCCAGTAGTATAGATCTAGTCGGGGGAACTAATGAAAAACTGTTTTTT. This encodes CASSIDLVGGTNEKLFF.

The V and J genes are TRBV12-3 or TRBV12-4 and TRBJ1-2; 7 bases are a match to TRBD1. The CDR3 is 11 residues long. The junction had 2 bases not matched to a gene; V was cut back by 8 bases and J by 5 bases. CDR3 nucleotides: TGTGCCAGCGGACAGGCGTATGGCTACACCTTC. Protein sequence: CASGQAYGYTF.

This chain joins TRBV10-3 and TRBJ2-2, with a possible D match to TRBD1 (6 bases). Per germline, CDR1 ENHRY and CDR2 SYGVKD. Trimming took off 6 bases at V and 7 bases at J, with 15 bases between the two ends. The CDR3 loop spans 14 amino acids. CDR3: CAIRETGNGGELFF. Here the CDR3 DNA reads TGTGCCATCAGAGAGACAGGCAACGGCGGGGAGCTGTTTTTT.

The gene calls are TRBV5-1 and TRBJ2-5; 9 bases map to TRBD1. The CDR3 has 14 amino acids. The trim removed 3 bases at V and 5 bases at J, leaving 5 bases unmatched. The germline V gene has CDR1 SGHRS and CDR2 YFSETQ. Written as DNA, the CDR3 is TGCGCCAGCAGCTCGGGACAGGGAGGGGAGACCCAGTACTTC. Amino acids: CASSSGQGGETQYF.

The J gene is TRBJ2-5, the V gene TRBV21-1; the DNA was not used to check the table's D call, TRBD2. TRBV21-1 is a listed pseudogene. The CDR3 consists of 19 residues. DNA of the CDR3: TGTGCCAGCAGCGGCCTACTTCCCCATAGCGGGGGGGAAAAAGAGACCCAGTACTTC. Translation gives CASSGLLPHSGGEKETQYF.

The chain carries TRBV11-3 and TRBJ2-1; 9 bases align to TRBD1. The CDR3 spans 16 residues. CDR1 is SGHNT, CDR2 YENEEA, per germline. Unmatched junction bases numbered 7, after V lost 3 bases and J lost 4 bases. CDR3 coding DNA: TGTGCCAGCAGCTTGGACGGACAGGGGATTTACAATGAGCAGTTCTTC. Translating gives CASSLDGQGIYNEQFF.

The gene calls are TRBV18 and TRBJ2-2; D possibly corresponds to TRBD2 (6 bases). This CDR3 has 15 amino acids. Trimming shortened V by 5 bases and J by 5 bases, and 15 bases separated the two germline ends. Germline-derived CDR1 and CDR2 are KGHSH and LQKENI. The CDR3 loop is CASSSPVGRTGELFF. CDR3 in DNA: TGTGCCAGCTCATCGCCTGTAGGGAGGACCGGGGAGCTGTTTTTT.

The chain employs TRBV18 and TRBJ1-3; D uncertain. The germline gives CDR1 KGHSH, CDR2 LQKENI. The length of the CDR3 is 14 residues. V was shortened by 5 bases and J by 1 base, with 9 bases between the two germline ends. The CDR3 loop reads CASSEQRSGNTIYF. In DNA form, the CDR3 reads TGTGCCAGCTCAGAACAACGATCTGGAAACACCATATATTTT.

In DNA form, the CDR3 reads TGTGCCAGCAGCCAACTAGACCCCGGGGGAGAGACCCAGTACTTC. Translated, it gives CASSQLDPGGETQYF. The rearrangement uses TRBV3-1 (or the pseudogene TRBV3-2) and TRBJ2-5, with a tentative D call TRBD2 (6 bases). Germline CDR1 reads LGHDT; CDR2 reads YNNKEL (reference sequence). V was trimmed by 2 bases and J by 4 bases, leaving 14 bases between them. This CDR3 comprises 15 residues.

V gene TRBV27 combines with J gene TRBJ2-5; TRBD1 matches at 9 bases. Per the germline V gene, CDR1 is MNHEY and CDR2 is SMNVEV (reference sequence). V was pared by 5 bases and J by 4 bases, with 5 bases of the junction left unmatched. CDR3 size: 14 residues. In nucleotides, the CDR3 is TGTGCCAGCAGTCAAGGACAGGGGCGAGAGACCCAGTACTTC. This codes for CASSQGQGRETQYF.

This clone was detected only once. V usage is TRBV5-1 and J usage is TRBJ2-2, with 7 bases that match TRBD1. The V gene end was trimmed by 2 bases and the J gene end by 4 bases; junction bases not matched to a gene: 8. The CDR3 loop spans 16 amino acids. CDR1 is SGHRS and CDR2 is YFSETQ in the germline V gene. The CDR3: CASSFNRGQSTGELFF. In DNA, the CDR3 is TGCGCCAGCAGCTTTAATAGGGGGCAGAGCACCGGGGAGCTGTTTTTT.

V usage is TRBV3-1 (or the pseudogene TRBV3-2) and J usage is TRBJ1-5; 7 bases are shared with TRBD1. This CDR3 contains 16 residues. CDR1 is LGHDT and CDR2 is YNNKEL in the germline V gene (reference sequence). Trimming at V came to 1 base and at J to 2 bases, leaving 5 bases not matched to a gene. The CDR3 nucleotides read TGTGCCAGCAGCCAAGTAGGGGGCGGGGGCAATCAGCCCCAGCATTTT. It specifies CASSQVGGGGNQPQHF.

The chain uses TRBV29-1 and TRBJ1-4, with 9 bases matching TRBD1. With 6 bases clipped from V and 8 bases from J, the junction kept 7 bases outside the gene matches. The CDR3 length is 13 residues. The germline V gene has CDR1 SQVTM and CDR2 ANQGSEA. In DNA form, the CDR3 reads TGCAGCGTCGGGACAGGGCAAGACGAAAAACTGTTTTTT. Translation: CSVGTGQDEKLFF.